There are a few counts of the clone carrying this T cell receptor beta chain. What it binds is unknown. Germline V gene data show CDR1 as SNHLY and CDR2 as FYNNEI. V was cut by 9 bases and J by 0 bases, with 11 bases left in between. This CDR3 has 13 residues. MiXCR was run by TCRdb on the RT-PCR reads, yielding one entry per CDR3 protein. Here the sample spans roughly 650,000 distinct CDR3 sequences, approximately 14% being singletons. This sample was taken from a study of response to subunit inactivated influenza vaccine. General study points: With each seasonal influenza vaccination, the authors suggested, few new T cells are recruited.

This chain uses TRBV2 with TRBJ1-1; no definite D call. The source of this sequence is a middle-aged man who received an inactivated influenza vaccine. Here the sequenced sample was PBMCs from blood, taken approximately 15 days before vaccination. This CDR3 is CASRLQMNTEAFF. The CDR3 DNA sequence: TGTGCCAGTAGACTCCAAATGAACACTGAAGCTTTCTTT.